These 18 T cell receptor beta chains were all obtained from the same sample, sequenced in a study of CD8 T cells in Susac syndrome (dated by TCRdb to between 2017 and 2020). The method was the immunoSEQ multiplex PCR assay. RNA was extracted using the RNeasy kit, and about 0.5 to 1 ug of the RNA was reverse transcribed with random hexamers. The public reads were reprocessed in TCRdb via fastp at Q25 and MiXCR, keeping in-frame beta chains. Rows are combined by CDR3 protein, so each entry shows the most common genes and DNA. The sample table shows around 230,000 distinct CDR3 sequences, and about 96% are seen once. The ten largest account for 0.075% to 0.095% of the sample. Sequencing used CD4+ T cells from PBMCs. The origin of the receptors is a human donor with multiple sclerosis.

The genes are TRBV6-1 and TRBJ1-4; 7 nucleotides match TRBD1. With 6 bases clipped from V and 0 bases from J, the junction kept 10 bases outside the gene matches. The germline V gene encodes CDR1 MNHNS and CDR2 SASEGT. The CDR3 spans 17 residues. The CDR3 region is CASRRGGGIATNEKLFF. As DNA, the CDR3 is TGTGCCAGCAGGCGAGGGGGCGGGATTGCAACTAATGAAAAACTGTTTTTT.

The chain links TRBV3-1 to TRBJ2-1; the D gene could be TRBD1 or TRBD2 (5 bases each). The CDR3 covers 16 residues. Trimming took 1 base from V and 4 from J, leaving 14 bases between them. Germline CDR1 and CDR2: LGHDT and YNNKEL (reference sequence). The CDR3 sequence is CASSQASGTLYNEQFF. The CDR3 DNA sequence: TGTGCCAGCAGCCAAGCTTCGGGGACCCTATACAATGAGCAGTTCTTC.

The rearrangement joins TRBV7-9 to TRBJ2-6; D gene uncertain. Germline V gene lookup returns CDR1 SEHNR and CDR2 FQNEAQ (reference sequence). This CDR3 region has 16 residues. Trimming left V 5 bases short and J 0 bases short, with 11 bases between. CDR3 DNA sequence: TGTGCCAGCAGCCTCCAGGAAGCCTCTGGGGCCAACGTCCTGACTTTC. Its translation is CASSLQEASGANVLTF.

The genes are TRBV24-1 and TRBJ2-1; TRBD2 matches 7 bases. Germline V gives CDR1 KGHDR, CDR2 SFDVKD. V shed 3 bases, J shed 4 bases, and the junction held 8 bases outside the gene matches. The length of the CDR3 is 16 residues. The CDR3 DNA sequence: TGTGCCACCAGTGATCCCCAGGCTAGCGGATACAATGAGCAGTTCTTC. It translates to CATSDPQASGYNEQFF.

The chain has TRBV30 and TRBJ2-3, with 9 positions matching TRBD2. This CDR3 contains 14 residues. V shed 2 bases and J 3 bases; nucleotides not matched to a gene: 3. Germline V CDR1 and CDR2: GTSNPN, SVGIG (reference sequence). The CDR3 reads CAWSIGLATDTQYF. In nucleotides, the CDR3 is TGTGCCTGGAGTATAGGACTAGCGACAGATACGCAGTATTTT.

V is TRBV20-1 and J is TRBJ2-1; 8 bases are shared with TRBD1. The V gene end was trimmed by 6 bases and the J gene end by 2 bases; junction bases not matched to a gene: 3. The CDR3 extends over 13 amino acids. In germline, CDR1 is DFQATT, CDR2 SNEGSKA (reference sequence). The CDR3 here is CSARQGPYNEQFF. The CDR3 DNA reads TGCAGTGCCCGACAGGGGCCCTACAATGAGCAGTTCTTC.

The chain uses TRBV6-1 and TRBJ2-2; 7 positions agree with TRBD1. The trim removed 8 bases at V and 1 base at J, leaving 4 bases unmatched. This CDR3 comprises 14 residues. Germline V gene lookup returns CDR1 MNHNS and CDR2 SASEGT. CDR3 loop: CASRTGQNTGELFF. The DNA of the CDR3 is TGTGCCAGCCGGACAGGACAGAACACCGGGGAGCTGTTTTTT.

The chain links TRBV20-1 to TRBJ2-7; D is possibly TRBD1 or TRBD2 (7 bases each). The CDR3 covers 16 residues. The V and J ends lost 0 bases and 5 bases respectively, with 20 bases between them. Germline assignment: CDR1 DFQATT and CDR2 SNEGSKA (reference sequence). DNA for the CDR3: TGCAGTGCTAGAGATTTTCGTGGACTAGGGGGCCACGAGCAGTACTTC. It translates to CSARDFRGLGGHEQYF.

The count of this clonotype is one. The chain recombines TRBV11-3 with TRBJ2-1; the match to TRBD2 covers 12 bases. Germline-derived CDR1 and CDR2 are SGHNT and YENEEA. Trimming at V came to 1 base and at J to 8 bases, leaving 3 bases not matched to a gene. This CDR3 region has 15 residues. CDR3 nucleotides: TGTGCCAGCAGCTTAGGACTAGCGGGAGACGATGAGCAGTTCTTC. This encodes CASSLGLAGDDEQFF.

The genes are TRBV5-1 and TRBJ1-4; TRBD1 is a possible D gene (6 bases). Germline loops: CDR1 SGHRS, CDR2 YFSETQ. The ends were cut back, 4 bases at V and 0 bases at J, with 10 bases in the middle. This CDR3 region has 15 residues. CDR3 loop: CASSPDSATNEKLFF. CDR3 bases: TGCGCCAGCAGCCCGGACAGCGCAACTAATGAAAAACTGTTTTTT.

The rearrangement links TRBV20-1 to TRBJ2-1; TRBD2 aligns across 8 bases. V lost 3 bases to trimming and J lost 9 bases; unmatched junction nucleotides: 10. This CDR3 comprises 14 residues. Germline values: CDR1 DFQATT, CDR2 SNEGSKA (reference sequence). The CDR3 DNA sequence: TGCAGTGCTAGGTTGATAGCGGGACTTTCTGAGCAGTTCTTC. This encodes CSARLIAGLSEQFF.

The gene calls are TRBV28 and TRBJ2-7, with D perhaps TRBD1 (6 bases). V gave up 5 bases and J gave up 6 bases, with 17 bases separating them. There are 14 residues in the CDR3. Per the germline V gene, CDR1 is MDHEN and CDR2 is SYDVKM. The CDR3 bases are TGTGCCAGCAGTCCCCTGACACAGGGCTCCGAGCAGTACTTC. It yields the protein CASSPLTQGSEQYF.

The chain links TRBV18 to TRBJ1-5; TRBD1 might be the D (5 bases). The germline V and J ends were trimmed by 1 base and 4 bases, with 11 bases remaining between them. The CDR3 covers 15 residues. Germline CDR1 and CDR2: KGHSH and LQKENI. The DNA of the CDR3 is TGTGCCAGCTCACCACTTCAGGGATCGAATCAGCCCCAGCATTTT. It yields the protein CASSPLQGSNQPQHF.

CDR3 residues: CSASITYEQYF. As DNA, the CDR3 is TGCAGTGCTTCCATAACCTACGAGCAGTACTTC. The chain uses TRBV20-1 and TRBJ2-7; unclear D gene. Looked up from germline, CDR1 is DFQATT and CDR2 is SNEGSKA (reference sequence). The ends were cut back, 5 bases at V and 2 bases at J, with 7 bases in the middle. This CDR3 spans 11 amino acids.

This chain uses TRBV18 with TRBJ1-1, with D uncertain. With 2 bases removed from V and 0 bases from J, the gap between germline ends came to 7 bases. This CDR3 has 14 residues. The germline V gene has CDR1 KGHSH and CDR2 LQKENI. CDR3 amino acids: CASSPSSMNTEAFF. The CDR3 region has the DNA TGTGCCAGCTCACCATCATCGATGAACACTGAAGCTTTCTTT.

CDR3 DNA: TGCGCCAGCGGACATCAACCCGGGATGTTTTTT. It yields the protein CASGHQPGMFF. The chain combines TRBV23-1 with TRBJ2-2, with D perhaps TRBD1 or TRBD2 (5 bases each). TRBV23-1 is labeled an ORF, and its function is uncertain. The CDR3 consists of 11 residues. Trimming took off 8 bases at V and 15 bases at J, with 16 bases between the two ends.

V is TRBV29-1 and J is TRBJ2-3; 7 nucleotides line up with TRBD2. With 6 bases clipped from V and 5 bases from J, the junction kept 5 bases outside the gene matches. This CDR3 spans 12 amino acids. CDR1 SQVTM and CDR2 ANQGSEA come from the germline V gene. CDR3 sequence: CSVRLARDTQYF. DNA for the CDR3: TGCAGCGTGAGACTAGCAAGAGATACGCAGTATTTT.

The V call is TRBV9, the J call TRBJ1-5, with unresolved D. The CDR3 loop spans 15 amino acids. Germline V gene lookup returns CDR1 SGDLS and CDR2 YYNGEE. The V and J ends lost 4 bases and 1 base respectively, with 12 bases between them. This CDR3 reads CASSHGSGSNQPQHF. The CDR3 DNA follows: TGTGCCAGCAGCCACGGCAGTGGGAGCAATCAGCCCCAGCATTTT.